One sample yielded the 27 T cell receptor beta chains listed below, sequenced in a study of T cell changes during pregnancy in multiple sclerosis. This table comes from immunoSEQ multiplex PCR, and its TCRdb copy is limited to in-frame clones, with some not included. The repertoire holds 85,000 to 100,000 clones, with approximately 92% as singletons. Sequenced here: peripheral blood, sampled after pregnancy. Receptors were obtained from a female donor with multiple sclerosis, enrolled in a pregnancy study.

The V call is TRBV6-5, the J call TRBJ2-7; TRBD1 agrees at 8 bases. The V gene end was trimmed by 6 bases and the J gene end by 2 bases; junction bases not matched to a gene: 9. Germline CDR1 is MNHEY and CDR2 is SVGAGI. CDR3 length: 15 amino acids. This CDR3 reads CASRSNTGGTYEQYF. CDR3 in DNA: TGTGCCAGCAGATCTAATACAGGGGGGACCTACGAGCAGTACTTC.

For the CDR3, the DNA is TGCGCCAGCAGCCAAGATACGGACAGGGCTAACTATGGCTACACCTTC. Encoded protein: CASSQDTDRANYGYTF. The V and J genes are TRBV4-1 and TRBJ1-2; TRBD1 matches at 8 bases. Unmatched junction bases numbered 3, after V lost 0 bases and J lost 0 bases. The germline V gene encodes CDR1 MGHRA and CDR2 YSYEKL. This CDR3 comprises 16 residues.

J is TRBJ1-1 and V is TRBV6-1, with D unresolved. The germline V and J ends were trimmed by 2 bases and 1 base, with 8 bases remaining between them. Germline values: CDR1 MNHNS, CDR2 SASEGT. The CDR3 sequence is 14 residues long. The DNA of the CDR3 is TGTGCCAGCAGTGAACGGGTACCGAACACTGAAGCTTTCTTT. Its protein product is CASSERVPNTEAFF.

The rearrangement joins TRBV6-1 to TRBJ1-2; D possibly corresponds to TRBD1 (5 bases). Germline loops: CDR1 MNHNS, CDR2 SASEGT. With 5 bases removed from V and 0 bases from J, the gap between germline ends came to 13 bases. The length of the CDR3 is 15 residues. CDR3 nucleotide sequence: TGTGCCAGCAGTCCCAAGGCAGGGACTAACTATGGCTACACCTTC. Translating it yields CASSPKAGTNYGYTF.

The rearrangement links TRBV11-3 to TRBJ1-1, with D perhaps matching TRBD1 (5 bases). V was clipped by 4 bases and J by 5 bases, with 11 bases between them. This CDR3 comprises 13 residues. Germline CDR1 and CDR2: SGHNT and YENEEA. CDR3 DNA sequence: TGTGCCAGCAGCTCTCCCTCAGGGACTGAAGCTTTCTTT. Residues: CASSSPSGTEAFF.

The rearrangement joins TRBV2 to TRBJ1-5; 8 positions match TRBD1. The CDR3 extends over 13 amino acids. Germline V gene data show CDR1 as SNHLY and CDR2 as FYNNEI. V lost 7 bases, J lost 7 bases, and 6 bases stayed unmatched. DNA for the CDR3: TGTGCCAGCACCCCAGGGGGCCGGCAGCCCCAGCATTTT. The encoded protein is CASTPGGRQPQHF.

The gene calls are TRBV7-6 and TRBJ1-1, with 9 bases lining up with TRBD1. Trimming at V came to 5 bases and at J to 1 base, leaving 2 bases not matched to a gene. The CDR3 loop spans 14 amino acids. CDR1 SGHVS and CDR2 FNYEAQ come from the germline V gene. CDR3 sequence reads: CASSQTGGNTEAFF. In DNA form, the CDR3 reads TGTGCCAGCAGCCAGACAGGGGGGAACACTGAAGCTTTCTTT.

This chain joins TRBV5-4 and TRBJ1-2, with TRBD1 identical over 8 bases. Per germline, CDR1 SGHNT and CDR2 YYREEE (reference sequence). The CDR3 spans 13 residues. Unmatched junction bases numbered 7, after V lost 5 bases and J lost 7 bases. Here the CDR3 DNA reads TGTGCCAGCAGTTACGACAGGGGAAGTGGCTACACCTTC. Protein product: CASSYDRGSGYTF.

The genes are TRBV5-1 and TRBJ2-6; D gene ambiguous. Trimming pared 3 bases from V and 2 bases from J, leaving 15 bases between. The CDR3 extends over 17 amino acids. Germline V gene lookup returns CDR1 SGHRS and CDR2 YFSETQ. This chain's CDR3 is CASSSERRSPGANVLTF. Written as DNA, the CDR3 is TGCGCCAGCAGCTCGGAACGCAGGTCCCCTGGGGCCAACGTCCTGACTTTC.

This clone was detected once. The rearrangement joins TRBV5-1 to TRBJ2-2; 15 positions agree with TRBD2. The ends lost 1 base at V and 2 bases at J; junction bases unmatched: 6. Germline CDR1 and CDR2: SGHRS and YFSETQ. The CDR3 totals 19 residues. The CDR3: CASSLSGLAGGPNTGELFF. CDR3 DNA sequence: TGCGCCAGCAGCTTGTCGGGACTAGCGGGAGGCCCTAACACCGGGGAGCTGTTTTTT.

This clone has just one count. V and J are TRBV7-8 and TRBJ1-4; D ambiguous. The germline CDR1 and CDR2 sequences are SGHVS and FQNEAQ. V was trimmed by 3 bases and J by 3 bases, leaving 11 bases between them. The CDR3 is made up of 15 amino acids. The CDR3: CASSFRRGPNEKLFF. CDR3 nucleotide sequence: TGTGCCAGCAGCTTCCGTAGAGGCCCTAATGAAAAACTGTTTTTT.

The V call is TRBV7-7, the J call TRBJ1-1; no clear D. Germline V gives CDR1 SSHAT, CDR2 FNYEAQ (reference sequence). This CDR3 contains 15 residues. Deletions cut 5 bases from V and 5 bases from J, with 18 bases between. CDR3 region: CASSPSEGEGTEAFF. The CDR3 DNA sequence: TGTGCCAGCAGCCCAAGCGAGGGCGAAGGGACTGAAGCTTTCTTT.

The chain uses TRBV7-9 and TRBJ2-7; D is possibly TRBD1 (6 bases). The V end was cut by 5 bases, the J end by 6 bases, with 20 bases between. The CDR3 spans 15 residues. Germline V gives CDR1 SEHNR, CDR2 FQNEAQ (reference sequence). CDR3: CASSPPGQGSSEQYF. The CDR3, as DNA: TGTGCCAGCAGCCCCCCCGGGCAGGGGAGTTCCGAGCAGTACTTC.

This chain links TRBV27 with TRBJ2-7; D is possibly TRBD1 (5 bases). V dropped 8 bases and J dropped 3 bases, with 23 bases sitting between them. The CDR3 has 16 residues. Germline V gene data show CDR1 as MNHEY and CDR2 as SMNVEV (reference sequence). CDR3 bases: TGTGCCAGCCAATTGCAGGGCCCAGGTTGGAGCTACGAGCAGTACTTC. Translated, it gives CASQLQGPGWSYEQYF.

This clone appeared once. V usage is TRBV19 and J usage is TRBJ1-5, with TRBD1 matching over 10 bases. The CDR3 extends over 16 amino acids. The germline gives CDR1 LNHDA, CDR2 SQIVND (reference sequence). Germline trimming cut 5 bases from V and 2 bases from J; bases unmatched to any gene: 6. The CDR3 loop is CASSPRDRGRNQPQHF. The CDR3 DNA sequence: TGTGCCAGTAGTCCCCGGGACAGGGGCCGCAATCAGCCCCAGCATTTT.

This rearrangement joins TRBV5-4 to TRBJ1-3; D remains ambiguous. Germline lookup yields CDR1 SGHNT and CDR2 YYREEE (reference sequence). V was clipped by 0 bases and J by 4 bases, with 11 bases between them. The CDR3 consists of 15 residues. The CDR3: CASSLDPGNGNTIYF. CDR3 sequence (DNA): TGTGCCAGCAGCTTGGACCCGGGGAACGGAAACACCATATATTTT.

The gene calls are TRBV19 and TRBJ1-2; D might be TRBD1 (6 bases). This CDR3 region has 16 residues. Germline values: CDR1 LNHDA, CDR2 SQIVND (reference sequence). Trimming left V 4 bases short and J 0 bases short, with 15 bases between. CDR3 sequence: CASSSRPGEPNYGYTF. The CDR3 nucleotides read TGTGCCAGTAGTAGTCGGCCAGGGGAACCTAACTATGGCTACACCTTC.

The chain has TRBV19 and TRBJ1-1, with 7 bases identical to TRBD1. This CDR3 spans 15 amino acids. Unmatched junction bases numbered 12, after V lost 7 bases and J lost 4 bases. The germline CDR1 and CDR2 sequences are LNHDA and SQIVND (reference sequence). This CDR3 reads CASTPTGQGGTEAFF. The CDR3 coding sequence is TGTGCCAGTACCCCAACTGGGCAGGGGGGCACTGAAGCTTTCTTT. The complete variable domain, with remaining parts taken from reference TRBV19 and TRBJ1-1, reads DGGITQSPKYLFRKEGQNVTLSCEQNLNHDAMYWYRQDPGQGLRLIYYSQIVNDFQKGDIAEGYSVSREKKESFPLTVTSAQKNPTAFYLCASTPTGQGGTEAFFGQGTRLTVV.

This rearrangement joins TRBV7-2 to TRBJ2-5; 10 bases match TRBD2. Germline loops: CDR1 SGHTA, CDR2 FQGNSA. Trimming took 2 bases from V and 1 from J; bases not matched to a gene: 7. This CDR3 contains 17 residues. CDR3 sequence reads: CASSLIPSGGLQETQYF. As DNA, the CDR3 is TGTGCCAGCAGCTTAATTCCTAGCGGGGGCCTCCAAGAGACCCAGTACTTC.

The chain combines TRBV7-9 with TRBJ2-5; D perhaps matches TRBD2 (5 bases). The CDR3 spans 15 residues. V shed 5 bases and J shed 0 bases, with 13 bases lying between them. The germline gives CDR1 SEHNR, CDR2 FQNEAQ (reference sequence). For the CDR3, the DNA is TGTGCCAGCAGCAACGGGGTGACCTACCAAGAGACCCAGTACTTC. Translated: CASSNGVTYQETQYF.

V is TRBV7-8 and J is TRBJ1-3; D perhaps matches TRBD1 (6 bases). Trimming pared 5 bases from V and 1 base from J, leaving 21 bases between. Germline-derived CDR1 and CDR2 are SGHVS and FQNEAQ. This CDR3 is 18 amino acids long. For the CDR3, the DNA is TGTGCCAGCAGCCGCAGGACGTCAGGGGCCGGGTCTGGAAACACCATATATTTT. Translated: CASSRRTSGAGSGNTIYF.

The rearrangement links TRBV5-1 to TRBJ2-3, with 8 positions matching TRBD2. With V trimmed by 1 base and J by 1 base, 2 bases remained unmatched. Germline V gives CDR1 SGHRS, CDR2 YFSETQ. The CDR3 sequence is 15 residues long. CDR3 protein: CASSLREGGTDTQYF. For the CDR3, the DNA is TGCGCCAGCAGCTTGCGGGAGGGGGGCACAGATACGCAGTATTTT.

The chain employs TRBV28 and TRBJ1-5; 9 nucleotides align to TRBD1. This CDR3 comprises 16 residues. V trimming: 4 bases; J trimming: 2 bases; junction bases outside the gene matches: 6. In germline, CDR1 is MDHEN, CDR2 SYDVKM. The CDR3 bases are TGTGCCAGCAGTTCCCCACAGGGGGCGGGCAATCAGCCCCAGCATTTT. Its translation: CASSSPQGAGNQPQHF.

This chain connects TRBV19 to TRBJ2-7; 8 bases line up with TRBD1. CDR1 LNHDA and CDR2 SQIVND come from the germline V gene (reference sequence). The V and J ends lost 2 bases and 6 bases, in that order; junction bases with no gene match: 12. The length of the CDR3 is 16 residues. The CDR3 is CASSILPTGGYSEQYF. The CDR3 nucleotides read TGTGCCAGTAGTATACTCCCCACAGGGGGATATTCCGAGCAGTACTTC.

The chain combines TRBV7-2 with TRBJ2-7; 9 nucleotides match TRBD1. The germline V gene has CDR1 SGHTA and CDR2 FQGNSA. This CDR3 comprises 14 residues. Unmatched junction bases numbered 4, after V lost 5 bases and J lost 2 bases. This CDR3 is CASSHTGGAYEQYF. The CDR3 DNA reads as TGTGCCAGCAGCCACACAGGGGGCGCCTACGAGCAGTACTTC.

The chain is built from TRBV11-2 and TRBJ1-3; weak D call: TRBD1 (6 bases). The CDR3 sequence is 15 residues long. Per germline, CDR1 SGHAT and CDR2 FQNNGV. V shed 5 bases and J shed 6 bases, with 17 bases lying between them. Here the CDR3 reads CASSPRDTKKNTIYF. The CDR3 bases are TGTGCCAGCAGCCCTCGGGACACTAAAAAAAACACCATATATTTT. The full variable domain, with the rest looked up from reference TRBV11-2 and TRBJ1-3, is EAGVAQSPRYKIIEKRQSVAFWCNPISGHATLYWYQQILGQGPKLLIQFQNNGVVDDSQLPKDRFSAERLKGVDSTLKIQPAKLEDSAVYLCASSPRDTKKNTIYFGEGSWLTVV.

The CDR3 nucleotides read TGTGCCAGTAGTATTGGCAGGGGGCTGAACAATGAGCAGTTCTTC. This gives the protein CASSIGRGLNNEQFF. The chain couples TRBV19 to TRBJ2-1, with 8 bases matching TRBD1. The CDR3 extends over 15 amino acids. V shed 3 bases and J 5 bases; nucleotides not matched to a gene: 6. Germline V gene sequence: CDR1 LNHDA, CDR2 SQIVND (reference sequence).